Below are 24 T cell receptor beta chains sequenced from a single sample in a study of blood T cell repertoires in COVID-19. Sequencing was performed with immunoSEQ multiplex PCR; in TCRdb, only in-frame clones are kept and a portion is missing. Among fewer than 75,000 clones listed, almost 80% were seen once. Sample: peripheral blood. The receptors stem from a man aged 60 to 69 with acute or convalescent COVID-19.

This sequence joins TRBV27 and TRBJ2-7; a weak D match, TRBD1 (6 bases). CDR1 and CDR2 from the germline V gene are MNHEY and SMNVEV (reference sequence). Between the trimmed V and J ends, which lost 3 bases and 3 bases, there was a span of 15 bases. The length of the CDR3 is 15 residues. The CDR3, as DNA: TGTGCCAGCAGTTTGGGGGCCCCCCTACTCTACGAGCAGTACTTC. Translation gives CASSLGAPLLYEQYF.

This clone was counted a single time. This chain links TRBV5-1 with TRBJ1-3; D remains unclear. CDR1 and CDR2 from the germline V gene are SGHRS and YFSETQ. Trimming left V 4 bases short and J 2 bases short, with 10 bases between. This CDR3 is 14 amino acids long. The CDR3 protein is CASSLGDTGNTIYF. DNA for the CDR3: TGCGCCAGCAGCCTCGGTGACACTGGAAACACCATATATTTT.

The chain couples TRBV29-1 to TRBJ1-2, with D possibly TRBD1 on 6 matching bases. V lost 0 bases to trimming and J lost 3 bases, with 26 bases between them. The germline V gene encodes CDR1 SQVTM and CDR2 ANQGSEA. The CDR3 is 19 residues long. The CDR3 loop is CSVEDEWAQGSFPHYGYTF. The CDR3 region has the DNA TGCAGCGTTGAAGACGAATGGGCGCAGGGGTCCTTTCCCCACTATGGCTACACCTTC.

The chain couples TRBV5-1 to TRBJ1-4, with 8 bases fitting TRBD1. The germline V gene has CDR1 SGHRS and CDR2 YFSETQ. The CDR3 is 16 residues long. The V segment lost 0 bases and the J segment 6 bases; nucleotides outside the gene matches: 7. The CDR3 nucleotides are TGCGCCAGCAGCTTGGACGCAGGGGGCGGCGATGAAAAACTGTTTTTT. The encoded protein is CASSLDAGGGDEKLFF.

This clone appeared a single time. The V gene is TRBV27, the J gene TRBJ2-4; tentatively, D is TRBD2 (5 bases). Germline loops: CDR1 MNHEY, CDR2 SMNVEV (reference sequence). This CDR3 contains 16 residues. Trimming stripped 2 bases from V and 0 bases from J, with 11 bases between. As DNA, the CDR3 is TGTGCCAGCAGTTTAGCGGCAGGACTAGCCAAAAACATTCAGTACTTC. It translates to CASSLAAGLAKNIQYF.

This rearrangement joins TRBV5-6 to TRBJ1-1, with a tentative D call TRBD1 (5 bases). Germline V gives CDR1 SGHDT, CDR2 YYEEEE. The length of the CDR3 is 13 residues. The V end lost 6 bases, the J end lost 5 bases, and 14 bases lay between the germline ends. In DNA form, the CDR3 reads TGTGCCAGCACCACGTCGGGGGGGACTGAAGCTTTCTTT. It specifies CASTTSGGTEAFF.

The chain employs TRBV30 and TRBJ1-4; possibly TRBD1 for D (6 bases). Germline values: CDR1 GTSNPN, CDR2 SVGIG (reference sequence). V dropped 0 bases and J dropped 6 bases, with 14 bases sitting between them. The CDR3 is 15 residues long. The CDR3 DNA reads TGTGCCTGGAGTGTAACCGGACAGCCCTATGAAAAACTGTTTTTT. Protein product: CAWSVTGQPYEKLFF.

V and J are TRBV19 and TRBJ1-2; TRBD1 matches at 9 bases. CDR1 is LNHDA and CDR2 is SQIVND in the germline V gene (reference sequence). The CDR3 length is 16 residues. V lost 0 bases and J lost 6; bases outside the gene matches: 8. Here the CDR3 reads CASSIDSATGGNGYTF. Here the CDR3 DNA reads TGTGCCAGTAGTATAGACTCCGCGACAGGGGGAAATGGCTACACCTTC.

The CDR3 is CSGGQGWSNEQFF. For the CDR3, the DNA is TGCAGCGGGGGACAGGGTTGGTCGAATGAGCAGTTCTTC. The chain has TRBV29-1 and TRBJ2-1; 9 nucleotides match TRBD1. Unmatched junction bases numbered 8, after V lost 7 bases and J lost 7 bases. The CDR3 covers 13 residues. Germline V gene lookup returns CDR1 SQVTM and CDR2 ANQGSEA.

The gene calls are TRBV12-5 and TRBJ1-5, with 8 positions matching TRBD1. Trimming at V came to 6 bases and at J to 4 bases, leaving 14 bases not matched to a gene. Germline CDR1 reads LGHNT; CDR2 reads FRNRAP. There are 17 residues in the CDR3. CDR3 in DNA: TGTGCTAGTGGCAAAGACCTGGACAGGGTTGGGAATCAGCCCCAGCATTTT. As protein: CASGKDLDRVGNQPQHF.

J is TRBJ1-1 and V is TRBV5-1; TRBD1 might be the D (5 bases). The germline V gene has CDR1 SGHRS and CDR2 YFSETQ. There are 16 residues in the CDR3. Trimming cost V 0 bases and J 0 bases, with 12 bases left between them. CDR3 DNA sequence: TGCGCCAGCAGCTTGGACAGGACAATAATGAACACTGAAGCTTTCTTT. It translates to CASSLDRTIMNTEAFF. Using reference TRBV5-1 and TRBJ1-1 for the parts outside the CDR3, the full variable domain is KAGVTQTPRYLIKTRGQQVTLSCSPISGHRSVSWYQQTPGQGLQFLFEYFSETQRNKGNFPGRFSGRQFSNSRSEMNVSTLELGDSALYLCASSLDRTIMNTEAFFGQGTRLTVV.

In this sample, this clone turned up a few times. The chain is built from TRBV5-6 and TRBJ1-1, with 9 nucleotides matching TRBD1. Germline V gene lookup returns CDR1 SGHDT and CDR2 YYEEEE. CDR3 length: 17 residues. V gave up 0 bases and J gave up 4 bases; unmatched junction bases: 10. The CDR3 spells CASSLVRGQGRTTEAFF. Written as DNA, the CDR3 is TGTGCCAGCAGCTTGGTCCGGGGACAGGGAAGGACCACTGAAGCTTTCTTT.

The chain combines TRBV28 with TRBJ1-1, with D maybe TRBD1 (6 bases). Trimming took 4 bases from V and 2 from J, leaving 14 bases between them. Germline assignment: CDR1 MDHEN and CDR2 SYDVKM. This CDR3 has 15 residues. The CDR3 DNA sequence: TGTGCCAGCAGTTCCTCCGGGACACAAAACACTGAAGCTTTCTTT. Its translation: CASSSSGTQNTEAFF.

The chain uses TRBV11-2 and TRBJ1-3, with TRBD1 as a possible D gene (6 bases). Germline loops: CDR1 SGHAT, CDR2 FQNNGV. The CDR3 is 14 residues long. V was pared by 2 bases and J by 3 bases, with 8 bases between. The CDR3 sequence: CASSLTGYGNTIYF. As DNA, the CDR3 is TGTGCCAGCAGCTTAACAGGGTATGGAAACACCATATATTTT.

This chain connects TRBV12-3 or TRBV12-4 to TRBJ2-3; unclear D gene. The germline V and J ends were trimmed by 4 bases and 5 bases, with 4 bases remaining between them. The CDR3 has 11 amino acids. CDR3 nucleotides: TGTGCCAGCAGTTCGGGAGATACGCAGTATTTT. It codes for CASSSGDTQYF.

CDR3: CASSIRTGVETQYF. CDR3 nucleotide sequence: TGTGCCAGTAGTATTAGGACAGGAGTAGAGACCCAGTACTTC. The chain joins TRBV19 to TRBJ2-5; 7 nucleotides align to TRBD1. From germline, CDR1 is LNHDA and CDR2 SQIVND (reference sequence). Germline trimming cut 3 bases from V and 4 bases from J; bases unmatched to any gene: 5. The length of the CDR3 is 14 residues.

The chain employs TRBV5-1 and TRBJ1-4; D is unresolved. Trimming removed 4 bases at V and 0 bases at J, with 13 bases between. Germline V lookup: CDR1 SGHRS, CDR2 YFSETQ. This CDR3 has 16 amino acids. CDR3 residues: CASSVSASATNEKLFF. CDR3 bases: TGCGCCAGCAGCGTCAGTGCCTCTGCAACTAATGAAAAACTGTTTTTT.

CDR3 coding DNA: TGTGCCACCAGTGATTACAGGGGGAGGGCTACCGGACGGGAGACCCAGTACTTC. This translates into CATSDYRGRATGRETQYF. The V gene is TRBV24-1, the J gene TRBJ2-5, with D possibly being TRBD1 (8 bases). The V end lost 2 bases, the J end lost 5 bases, and 23 bases lay between the germline ends. CDR1 and CDR2 (germline): KGHDR, SFDVKD. This CDR3 comprises 18 residues.

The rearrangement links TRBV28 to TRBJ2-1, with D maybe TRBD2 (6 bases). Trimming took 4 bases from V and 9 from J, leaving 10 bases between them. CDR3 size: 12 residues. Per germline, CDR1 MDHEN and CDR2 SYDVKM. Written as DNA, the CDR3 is TGTGCCAGCAGTTATTCCGGGGGTGAGCAGTTCTTC. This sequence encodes CASSYSGGEQFF.

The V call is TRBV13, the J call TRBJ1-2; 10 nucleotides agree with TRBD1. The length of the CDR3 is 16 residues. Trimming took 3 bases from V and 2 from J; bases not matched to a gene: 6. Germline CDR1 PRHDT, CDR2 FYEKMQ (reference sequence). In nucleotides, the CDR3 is TGTGCCAGCAGCTTGGGACCGGGACAGGGGAACTATGGCTACACCTTC. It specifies CASSLGPGQGNYGYTF.

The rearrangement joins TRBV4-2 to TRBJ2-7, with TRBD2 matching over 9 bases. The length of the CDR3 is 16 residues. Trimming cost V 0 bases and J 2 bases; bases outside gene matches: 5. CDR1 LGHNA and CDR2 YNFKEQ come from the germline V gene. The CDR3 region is CASSQEASGTPYEQYF. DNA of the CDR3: TGTGCCAGCAGCCAAGAGGCTAGCGGGACGCCCTACGAGCAGTACTTC.

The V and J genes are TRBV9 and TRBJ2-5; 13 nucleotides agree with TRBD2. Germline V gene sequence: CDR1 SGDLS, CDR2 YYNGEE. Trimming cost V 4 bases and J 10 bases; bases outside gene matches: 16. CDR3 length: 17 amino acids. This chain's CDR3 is CASSSGPGLAGRGGQYF. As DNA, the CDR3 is TGTGCCAGCAGCTCCGGCCCGGGACTAGCGGGACGTGGGGGCCAGTACTTC.

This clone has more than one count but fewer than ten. CDR3 protein: CASRRGREDTQYF. The CDR3 coding sequence is TGCGCCAGCAGAAGGGGGCGCGAAGATACGCAGTATTTT. The rearrangement links TRBV5-1 to TRBJ2-3; 7 bases fit TRBD1. Losses at the gene ends were 5 bases for V and 5 bases for J; bases not matched to a gene: 5. Germline assignment: CDR1 SGHRS and CDR2 YFSETQ. CDR3 length: 13 residues. Combining the CDR3 with reference TRBV5-1 and TRBJ2-3 gives the whole variable domain KAGVTQTPRYLIKTRGQQVTLSCSPISGHRSVSWYQQTPGQGLQFLFEYFSETQRNKGNFPGRFSGRQFSNSRSEMNVSTLELGDSALYLCASRRGREDTQYFGPGTRLTVL.

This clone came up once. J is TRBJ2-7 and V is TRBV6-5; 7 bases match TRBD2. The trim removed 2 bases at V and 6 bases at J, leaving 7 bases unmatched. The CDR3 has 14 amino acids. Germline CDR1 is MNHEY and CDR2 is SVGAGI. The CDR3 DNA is TGTGCCAGCAGTTACCAAATTTGGGGGGGCGAGCAGTACTTC. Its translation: CASSYQIWGGEQYF.